This T cell receptor beta chain was captured by sequencing in a study of blood T cell repertoires in COVID-19. Turning to the study itself: Whether acute or convalescent, the COVID-19 samples came from the United States, Italy and Spain. T cells, B-cell-depleted T cells, or PBMCs supplied cDNA or gDNA.

The CDR3 sequence is 17 residues long. Trimming cost V 1 base and J 4 bases; bases outside gene matches: 10. Germline CDR1 SEHNR, CDR2 FQNEAQ (reference sequence). This clone was seen just once. Produced via immunoSEQ multiplex PCR; TCRdb's table is partial and in-frame only. Among 200,000 to 250,000 clones listed, 75% to 85% were seen once. Clinical history reported by participants formed the basis on which cohorts were assigned. The clonotype originates from a woman in her forties or fifties with acute COVID-19. The V and J genes are TRBV7-9 and TRBJ1-5; 7 nucleotides match TRBD1. The sequencing input was PBMCs or T cells enriched from blood (not recorded which). The CDR3 region is CASSLEWDSRTNQPQHF. The CDR3 nucleotides read TGTGCCAGCAGCTTAGAGTGGGACAGCAGGACTAATCAGCCCCAGCATTTT.